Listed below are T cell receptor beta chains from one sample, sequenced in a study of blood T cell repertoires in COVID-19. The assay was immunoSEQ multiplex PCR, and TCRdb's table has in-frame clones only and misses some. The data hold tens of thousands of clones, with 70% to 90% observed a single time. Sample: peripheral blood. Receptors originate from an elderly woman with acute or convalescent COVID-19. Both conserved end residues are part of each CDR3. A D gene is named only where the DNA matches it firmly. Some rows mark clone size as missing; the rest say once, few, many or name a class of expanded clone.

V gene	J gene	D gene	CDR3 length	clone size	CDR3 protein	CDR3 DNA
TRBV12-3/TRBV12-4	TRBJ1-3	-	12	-	CASSDPGLPIYF	TGTGCCAGCAGCGACCCGGGACTCCCCATATATTTT
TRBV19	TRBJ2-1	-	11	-	CASLGGEGQFF	TGTGCCAGCTTAGGGGGGGAAGGGCAGTTCTTC
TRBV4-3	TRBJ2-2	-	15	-	CASSQDGRLAGELFF	TGCGCCAGCAGCCAAGATGGTCGGCTAGCCGGGGAGCTGTTTTTT
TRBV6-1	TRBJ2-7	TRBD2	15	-	CASSEGSGDSYEQYF	TGTGCCAGCAGTGAGGGCAGCGGGGATTCCTACGAGCAGTACTTC
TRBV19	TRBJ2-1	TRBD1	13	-	CASINQGVGEQFF	TGTGCCAGTATTAACCAGGGGGTTGGTGAGCAGTTCTTC
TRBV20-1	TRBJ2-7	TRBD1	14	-	CSASRGQNFYEQYF	TGCAGTGCTAGTCGGGGACAGAATTTCTACGAGCAGTACTTC
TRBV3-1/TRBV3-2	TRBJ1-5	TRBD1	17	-	CASSHQDRGKGNQPQHF	TGTGCCAGCAGCCACCAGGACAGGGGAAAGGGCAATCAGCCCCAGCATTTT
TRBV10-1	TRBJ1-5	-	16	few	CASSEFRGWSNQPQHF	TGCGCCAGCAGTGAGTTTCGGGGGTGGAGCAATCAGCCCCAGCATTTT
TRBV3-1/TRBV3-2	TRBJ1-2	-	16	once	CASSQESGVGGRGYTF	TGTGCCAGCAGCCAAGAGAGTGGGGTGGGAGGACGTGGCTACACCTTC
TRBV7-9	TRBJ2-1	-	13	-	CASSSFSVDEQFF	TGTGCCAGCAGCTCGTTTTCGGTAGATGAGCAGTTCTTC
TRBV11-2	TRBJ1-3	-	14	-	CASSAGVLGNTIYF	TGTGCCAGCAGCGCCGGAGTCCTAGGAAACACCATATATTTT
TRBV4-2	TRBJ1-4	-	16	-	CASSPEGRSTNEKLFF	TGTGCCAGCAGCCCTGAGGGCCGATCAACTAATGAAAAACTGTTTTTT
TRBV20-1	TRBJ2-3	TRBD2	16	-	CSASSPIPGGTLAQYF	TGCAGTGCTAGTTCTCCGATCCCGGGGGGGACTTTGGCGCAGTATTTT
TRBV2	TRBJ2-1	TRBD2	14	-	CASSKAGGPGEQFF	TGTGCCAGCAGTAAAGCGGGGGGGCCAGGTGAGCAGTTCTTC
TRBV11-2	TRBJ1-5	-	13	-	CASSFMSNQPQHF	TGTGCCAGCAGCTTTATGAGCAATCAGCCCCAGCATTTT
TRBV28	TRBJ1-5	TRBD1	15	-	CASSLGDRENQPQHF	TGTGCCAGCAGTTTGGGGGACAGGGAGAATCAGCCCCAGCATTTT
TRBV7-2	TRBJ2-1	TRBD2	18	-	CASSLARLAGGSYNEQFF	TGTGCCAGCAGCTTAGCGCGGCTAGCGGGGGGGTCCTACAATGAGCAGTTCTTC
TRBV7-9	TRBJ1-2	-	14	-	CASSLDAGYYGYTF	TGTGCCAGCAGCTTAGACGCAGGGTACTATGGCTACACCTTC
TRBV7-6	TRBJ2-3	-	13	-	CASSGLATDTQYF	TGTGCCAGCAGCGGACTCGCCACAGATACGCAGTATTTT
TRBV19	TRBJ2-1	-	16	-	CASTTGTSSSYNEQFF	TGTGCCAGTACCACTGGGACTTCCAGCTCCTACAATGAGCAGTTCTTC
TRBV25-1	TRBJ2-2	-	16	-	CASALEGGPVTGELFF	TGTGCCAGCGCCCTCGAGGGGGGGCCGGTCACCGGGGAGCTGTTTTTT
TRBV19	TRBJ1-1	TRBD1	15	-	CASSTQGGRNTEAFF	TGTGCCAGTAGTACTCAAGGGGGCAGGAACACTGAAGCTTTCTTT
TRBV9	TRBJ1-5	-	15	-	CASSVDGYSNQPQHF	TGTGCCAGCAGCGTAGACGGTTATAGCAATCAGCCCCAGCATTTT
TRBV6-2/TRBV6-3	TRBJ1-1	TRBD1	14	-	CASSYVWTGPEAFF	TGTGCCAGCAGTTACGTCTGGACAGGGCCTGAAGCTTTCTTT